This note documents a single T cell receptor (beta chain) sequence. The germline gives CDR1 DFQATT, CDR2 SNEGSKA (reference sequence). The CDR3 totals 11 residues. V was shortened by 5 bases and J by 3 bases, with 7 bases between the two germline ends. This entry belongs to a study of blood T cell repertoires in COVID-19. Here immunoSEQ multiplex PCR was the method, and the copy in TCRdb shows in-frame clones only, minus some. The sample includes a few hundred thousand clones, roughly 90% of them seen just once. The J gene is TRBJ1-1, the V gene TRBV20-1; D unclear. Sequencing was carried out using peripheral blood. The clonotype originates from a woman aged 45-65 years with acute or convalescent COVID-19. CDR3 amino acids: CSASDYTEAFF. CDR3 sequence (DNA): TGCAGTGCTTCGGACTACACTGAAGCTTTCTTT.